This T cell receptor beta chain was observed in a study of blood T cell repertoires in COVID-19. Study as a whole: In each case, the material was cDNA or gDNA derived from T cells, B-cell-depleted T cells, or PBMCs.

How the authors handled the data: Quantification of nucleated cells was approximated via reference gene primer amplification. Sequenced by immunoSEQ multiplex PCR; TCRdb stores in-frame clones only, minus some. The V and J calls and the clone size are those of that table, but D and trimming were determined from the DNA. The repertoire includes about 60,000 clones, approximately 91% of them detected once, and 2% to 2.5% sits in the top ten. Trimming took off 4 bases at V and 1 base at J, with 12 bases between the two ends. The germline V gene has CDR1 SGDLS and CDR2 YYNGEE. The CDR3 totals 15 residues.

Sequenced sample: peripheral blood. V gene TRBV9 combines with J gene TRBJ2-1; maybe TRBD2 (6 bases). The sequence came from a man aged 55 to 70 with acute or convalescent COVID-19. CDR3 sequence (DNA): TGTGCCAGCAGCTATGAGGGGAGGTCCTACAATGAGCAGTTCTTC. Its protein product is CASSYEGRSYNEQFF.